Listed below are T cell receptor beta chains from one sample, sequenced in a study of cytomegalovirus exposure and HLA in healthy donors. The method was immunoSEQ multiplex PCR; TCRdb's version includes in-frame clones alone and lacks a portion of them. This table has about 59,000 clones, over 70% appearing once. The sample was PBMCs. The receptors come from a woman aged 40 to 55 in good health and CMV-seronegative. CDR3s include the opening cysteine and the closing phenylalanine or tryptophan. A D gene is named only where the DNA matches it firmly. Size values are once, few and many counts, or a class for expanded clones, and some rows have none.

j_call d_call clone_size v_call cdr3_aa cdr3_nt
TRBJ1-2 . . TRBV29-1 CSVAQGYGYTF TGCAGCGTTGCTCAGGGATATGGCTACACCTTC
TRBJ2-3 . . TRBV29-1 CSAGGDTQYF TGCAGCGCCGGGGGAGATACGCAGTATTTT
TRBJ2-7 . . TRBV5-1 CASSLASGSLVYEQYF TGCGCCAGCAGCTTGGCCTCGGGATCTTTGGTCTACGAGCAGTACTTC
TRBJ2-1 TRBD2 . TRBV5-1 CASSTPGLAGGSSSSYNEQFF TGCGCCAGCAGCACTCCGGGACTAGCGGGAGGGTCCTCTAGCTCCTACAATGAGCAGTTCTTC
TRBJ1-4 . . TRBV7-9 CASSSPQRLVEKLFF TGTGCCAGCAGCTCCCCTCAAAGACTTGTTGAAAAACTGTTTTTT
TRBJ1-2 . . TRBV27 CASSREGRDGYTF TGTGCCAGCAGCCGCGAAGGGAGGGATGGCTACACCTTC
TRBJ2-7 . . TRBV9 CASSVVGQGSEQYF TGTGCCAGCAGCGTGGTGGGGCAGGGCAGCGAGCAGTACTTC
TRBJ2-5 TRBD2 . TRBV5-1 CASSGPGTSGRESFQETQYF TGCGCCAGCAGCGGACCCGGGACTAGCGGGAGGGAGAGTTTCCAAGAGACCCAGTACTTC
TRBJ2-3 TRBD2 . TRBV28 CASSYPSGRAPDTQYF TGTGCCAGCAGCTACCCTAGCGGGAGGGCCCCAGATACGCAGTATTTT
TRBJ1-1 TRBD1 . TRBV10-3 CAISEYQGAGTEAFF TGTGCCATCAGTGAGTACCAGGGGGCAGGCACTGAAGCTTTCTTT
TRBJ2-3 TRBD2 . TRBV7-6 CASSLTGLAGGWGTDTQYF TGTGCCAGCAGCCTAACGGGACTAGCGGGAGGTTGGGGCACAGATACGCAGTATTTT
TRBJ1-5 TRBD1 . TRBV10-3 CAISKGQGNQPQHF TGTGCCATCAGTAAGGGACAGGGGAATCAGCCCCAGCATTTT
TRBJ2-1 . . TRBV5-1 CASRKRAGGEYNEQFF TGCGCCAGCAGGAAACGGGCTGGCGGGGAGTACAATGAGCAGTTCTTC
TRBJ2-7 . . TRBV28 CASSQSRVSYEQYF TGTGCCAGCAGCCAAAGCAGGGTGTCCTACGAGCAGTACTTC
TRBJ2-1 . few TRBV29-1 CSVDLAPSYNEQFF TGCAGCGTTGACTTAGCGCCCTCCTACAATGAGCAGTTCTTC
TRBJ2-7 TRBD2 once TRBV27 CASSLGLAGPYEQYF TGTGCCAGCAGTCTAGGACTAGCGGGGCCTTACGAGCAGTACTTC
TRBJ2-3 TRBD2 . TRBV28 CASSPGTSGRVVPDTQYF TGTGCCAGCAGTCCCGGGACTAGCGGGAGGGTCGTGCCAGATACGCAGTATTTT
TRBJ2-7 . . TRBV10-3 CAISEWPGQGIDEQYF TGTGCCATCAGTGAGTGGCCGGGTCAGGGGATAGACGAGCAGTACTTC
TRBJ1-1 TRBD1 . TRBV27 CASSPFLLQGWQSRGTEAFF TGTGCCAGCAGTCCCTTTCTTCTACAGGGGTGGCAGTCGCGGGGCACTGAAGCTTTCTTT
TRBJ1-3 . . TRBV6-6 CASSYSQETIYF TGTGCCAGCAGTTACAGCCAGGAAACCATATATTTT
TRBJ1-5 TRBD1 . TRBV28 CASRRGHGQPQHF TGTGCCAGCCGGAGGGGGCATGGTCAGCCCCAGCATTTT
TRBJ2-1 TRBD2 . TRBV5-1 CASSLRLAGVANEQFF TGCGCCAGCAGCCTTAGACTAGCGGGAGTCGCAAATGAGCAGTTCTTC
TRBJ1-5 TRBD1 . TRBV28 CASSAIPLHQTGDVGQPQHF TGTGCCAGCAGCGCCATTCCCCTACATCAAACAGGGGATGTTGGCCAGCCCCAGCATTTT
TRBJ2-7 . . TRBV5-6 CASRSILSSPYEQYF TGTGCCAGCAGGTCGATACTTAGCAGCCCCTACGAGCAGTACTTC
TRBJ2-5 TRBD1 . TRBV6-6 CASSLTGGETQYF TGTGCCAGCAGCCTTACAGGGGGTGAGACCCAGTACTTC
TRBJ2-1 TRBD2 once TRBV6-5 CASRLGLAEFNEQFF TGTGCCAGCAGACTTGGACTAGCGGAATTCAATGAGCAGTTCTTC
TRBJ2-3 TRBD2 . TRBV10-2 CASLSLATDTQYF TGCGCCAGCCTGTCACTAGCGACAGATACGCAGTATTTT
TRBJ1-1 . . TRBV23-1 CASREGGTEAFF TGCGCCAGCAGGGAAGGGGGCACTGAAGCTTTCTTT
TRBJ2-1 TRBD2 . TRBV6-1 CASGLDSRQINEQFF TGTGCCAGCGGACTAGACAGTCGACAGATCAATGAGCAGTTCTTC
TRBJ2-7 TRBD1 . TRBV5-1 CASGRDRTVYEQYF TGCGCCAGCGGCCGGGACAGGACCGTCTACGAGCAGTACTTC
TRBJ2-5 . . TRBV9 CASSVELAVGTQYF TGTGCCAGCAGCGTAGAGTTAGCGGTAGGGACCCAGTACTTC
TRBJ2-5 TRBD2 . TRBV5-4 CASSLTVGGETQYF TGTGCCAGCAGCTTGACAGTGGGGGGGGAGACCCAGTACTTC
TRBJ2-7 TRBD2 . TRBV18 CASSPSGRPYEQYF TGTGCCAGCTCACCTAGCGGGAGGCCCTACGAGCAGTACTTC
TRBJ2-3 TRBD2 . TRBV28 CASSLEAGDRDTQYF TGTGCCAGCAGTTTAGAAGCGGGAGACAGAGATACGCAGTATTTT
TRBJ1-1 . once TRBV28 CASSWGTSTNTEAFF TGTGCCAGCAGTTGGGGGACAAGTACGAACACTGAAGCTTTCTTT
TRBJ2-2 . . TRBV6-5 CASSSQNTGELFF TGTGCCAGCAGTTCCCAAAACACCGGGGAGCTGTTTTTT
TRBJ2-7 TRBD1 . TRBV9 CASSVGTGTYEQYF TGTGCCAGCAGCGTAGGGACAGGGACCTACGAGCAGTACTTC
TRBJ1-5 TRBD1 . TRBV28 CASRRQGSGNQPQHF TGTGCCAGCAGGAGACAGGGTAGTGGAAATCAGCCCCAGCATTTT
TRBJ2-5 . . TRBV10-1 CASSGQLQETQYF TGCGCCAGCAGCGGACAGCTCCAAGAGACCCAGTACTTC
TRBJ2-5 . . TRBV18 CASSQGIQETQYF TGTGCCAGCTCTCAGGGTATCCAAGAGACCCAGTACTTC
TRBJ2-7 . . TRBV11-2 CASSRQSFEQYF TGTGCCAGCAGCCGACAGAGCTTCGAGCAGTACTTC
TRBJ2-7 . . TRBV11-2 CFKQKAAYEQYF TGTTTCAAGCAGAAGGCGGCATACGAGCAGTACTTC
TRBJ2-7 TRBD1 . TRBV23-1 CASSPGQGAYEQYF TGCGCCAGCAGTCCAGGACAGGGGGCCTACGAGCAGTACTTC
TRBJ1-2 . few TRBV7-9 CASSLVGRGPYGYTF TGTGCCAGCAGCTTAGTAGGCAGGGGCCCCTATGGCTACACCTTC
TRBJ2-7 . . TRBV27 CASSIQGSYEQYF TGTGCCAGCAGTATACAGGGATCCTACGAGCAGTACTTC
TRBJ1-1 . . TRBV18 CASSPTGNTEAFF TGTGCCAGCTCACCGACAGGGAACACTGAAGCTTTCTTT
TRBJ1-2 . . TRBV7-9 CASSQTGLSSYGYTF TGTGCCAGCAGCCAGACAGGACTCTCGTCCTATGGCTACACCTTC